This TCR beta chain was recovered during a study of blood T cell repertoires in COVID-19. This clone has only a few counts. Here immunoSEQ multiplex PCR was the method, and the copy in TCRdb shows in-frame clones only, minus some. Of around 330,000 clones in the sample, roughly 87% were seen once. The V end was cut by 6 bases, the J end by 4 bases, with 16 bases between. The CDR3 totals 15 residues. Germline CDR1 and CDR2: MGHRA and YSYEKL. This chain connects TRBV4-1 to TRBJ1-5; a possible D gene is TRBD1 (6 bases). The sequencing sample was made of PBMCs or T cells enriched from blood (not recorded which). This clonotype originated in a young woman who had recovered from COVID-19. The CDR3 region is CASSSTGGRNQPQHF. In nucleotides, the CDR3 is TGCGCCAGCAGTTCCACGGGGGGGCGGAATCAGCCCCAGCATTTT.